These 15 T cell receptor beta chains came from one sample sequenced in a study of cytomegalovirus exposure and HLA in healthy donors. This PCR relied on a set of 60 Vbeta primers and 13 Jbeta primers. The protocol was immunoSEQ multiplex PCR, while the TCRdb copy is restricted to in-frame clones and leaves out a portion. The sample lists 180,000 or so clones, roughly 88% occurring once. Specimen: PBMCs. Receptor source: a man younger than 30 in good health and CMV-seropositive.

The gene calls are TRBV23-1 and TRBJ2-7; weak D call: TRBD1 (5 bases). TRBV23-1 is classed as an ORF, of uncertain function. Trimming removed 8 bases at V and 7 bases at J, with 21 bases between. The CDR3 is made up of 14 amino acids. CDR3 residues: CASALVSAGWEQYF. The CDR3 bases are TGCGCCAGCGCGCTCGTATCGGCAGGGTGGGAGCAGTACTTC.

The chain employs TRBV5-8 and TRBJ2-2; possible D gene TRBD2, 6 bases. Germline-derived CDR1 and CDR2 are SGHTS and YDEGEE. V was cut by 6 bases and J by 5 bases, with 14 bases left in between. The CDR3 is 14 residues long. CDR3 nucleotides: TGTGCCAGCACTCGGACTATATGGACCGGGGAGCTGTTTTTT. It translates to CASTRTIWTGELFF.

The chain links TRBV7-8 to TRBJ2-7, with 9 bases matching TRBD1. CDR1 and CDR2 (germline): SGHVS, FQNEAQ. The CDR3 spans 16 residues. Germline trimming cut 5 bases from V and 0 bases from J; bases unmatched to any gene: 8. CDR3 protein: CASSLYTGGNSYEQYF. The CDR3 bases are TGTGCCAGCAGCCTGTACACAGGGGGCAACTCCTACGAGCAGTACTTC.

This clone has a single count. CDR3 amino acids: CASRMDRGRWDTQYF. The CDR3 nucleotides read TGTGCCAGCCGGATGGACAGGGGGCGATGGGATACGCAGTATTTT. The J gene is TRBJ2-3, the V gene TRBV2, with TRBD1 identical over 11 bases. Germline CDR1 and CDR2: SNHLY and FYNNEI. Trimming cost V 8 bases and J 6 bases; bases outside gene matches: 10. This CDR3 has 15 residues.

The rearrangement uses TRBV9 and TRBJ1-2, with TRBD1 matching over 8 bases. The V gene end was trimmed by 0 bases and the J gene end by 4 bases; junction bases not matched to a gene: 5. Germline CDR1 reads SGDLS; CDR2 reads YYNGEE. CDR3 length: 15 residues. The CDR3 is CASSVVDRAAYGYTF. The CDR3 DNA sequence: TGTGCCAGCAGCGTAGTGGACAGGGCTGCCTATGGCTACACCTTC. The whole variable domain, filled in from reference TRBV9 and TRBJ1-2, reads DSGVTQTPKHLITATGQRVTLRCSPRSGDLSVYWYQQSLDQGLQFLIQYYNGEERAKGNILERFSAQQFPDLHSELNLSSLELGDSALYFCASSVVDRAAYGYTFGSGTRLTVV.

The CDR3 reads CAWATGQPLHTDSPLHF. DNA of the CDR3: TGTGCCTGGGCAACAGGGCAGCCCTTACACACAGATTCACCCCTCCACTTT. V is TRBV30 and J is TRBJ1-6; perhaps TRBD1 as D (6 bases). The CDR3 length is 17 residues. The V end lost 5 bases, the J end lost 8 bases, and 25 bases lay between the germline ends. Germline CDR1 and CDR2: GTSNPN and SVGIG (reference sequence).

This clone was seen just once. V usage is TRBV5-1 and J usage is TRBJ2-7; 7 positions agree with TRBD1. CDR1 and CDR2 from the germline V gene are SGHRS and YFSETQ. Germline trimming cut 5 bases from V and 3 bases from J; bases unmatched to any gene: 5. The CDR3 has 13 amino acids. CDR3 residues: CASSWDSVYEQYF. The CDR3 DNA sequence: TGCGCCAGCAGTTGGGACAGTGTCTACGAGCAGTACTTC. Together with reference TRBV5-1 and TRBJ2-7, the CDR3 gives the full variable domain: KAGVTQTPRYLIKTRGQQVTLSCSPISGHRSVSWYQQTPGQGLQFLFEYFSETQRNKGNFPGRFSGRQFSNSRSEMNVSTLELGDSALYLCASSWDSVYEQYFGPGTRLTVT.

The chain uses TRBV11-3 and TRBJ2-7; no firm D call. The ends were cut back, 5 bases at V and 3 bases at J, with 17 bases in the middle. The CDR3 sequence is 15 residues long. From germline, CDR1 is SGHNT and CDR2 YENEEA. The chain's CDR3 is CASSARVLSYYEQYF. DNA for the CDR3: TGTGCCAGCAGCGCCCGGGTCTTATCGTACTACGAGCAGTACTTC.

The chain employs TRBV5-4 and TRBJ2-5, with 11 bases matching TRBD2. The CDR3 runs 14 residues. CDR1 is SGHNT and CDR2 is YYREEE in the germline V gene (reference sequence). The ends lost 2 bases at V and 5 bases at J; junction bases unmatched: 2. The CDR3 here is CASSFRLAGETQYF. CDR3 DNA: TGTGCCAGCAGCTTTCGACTAGCGGGGGAGACCCAGTACTTC.

The J gene is TRBJ1-2, the V gene TRBV5-6; the D is unclear. The CDR3 spans 13 residues. The germline gives CDR1 SGHDT, CDR2 YYEEEE. V was pared by 3 bases and J by 2 bases, with 8 bases between. CDR3: CASSSGRNYGYTF. The CDR3 DNA sequence: TGTGCCAGCAGCTCTGGCAGAAACTATGGCTACACCTTC.

The V gene is TRBV19, the J gene TRBJ2-7, with TRBD2 as a possible D gene (6 bases). Germline V CDR1 and CDR2: LNHDA, SQIVND (reference sequence). The CDR3 has 14 amino acids. V lost 3 bases and J 5 bases, leaving 14 bases between the germline ends. The CDR3 sequence: CASSMEAGSNEQYF. The CDR3 DNA reads TGTGCCAGTAGTATGGAGGCCGGGAGCAACGAGCAGTACTTC.

Remarks on this clone: Other DNA sequences in this sample translate to the same CDR3. V gene TRBV18 combines with J gene TRBJ1-1; TRBD1 might be the D (6 bases). V was clipped by 3 bases and J by 2 bases, with 7 bases between them. Germline CDR1 and CDR2: KGHSH and LQKENI. CDR3 size: 13 residues. The CDR3 here is CASSPTGNTEAFF. The CDR3 nucleotides are TGTGCCAGCTCACCGACAGGCAACACTGAAGCTTTCTTT.

The chain uses TRBV5-1 and TRBJ1-4; tentatively, D is TRBD1 (5 bases). The V gene's germline CDR1 is SGHRS and CDR2 YFSETQ. V lost 0 bases, J lost 5 bases, and 11 bases lay in between. The CDR3 is 15 amino acids. This chain's CDR3 is CASSLVAQGNEKLFF. As DNA, the CDR3 is TGCGCCAGCAGCTTGGTGGCCCAGGGCAATGAAAAACTGTTTTTT. Full variable domain (outside the CDR3, taken from reference TRBV5-1 and TRBJ1-4): KAGVTQTPRYLIKTRGQQVTLSCSPISGHRSVSWYQQTPGQGLQFLFEYFSETQRNKGNFPGRFSGRQFSNSRSEMNVSTLELGDSALYLCASSLVAQGNEKLFFGSGTQLSVL.

This clone was seen once. The chain employs TRBV2 and TRBJ1-1; 9 nucleotides match TRBD1. The CDR3 loop spans 17 amino acids. Trimming removed 5 bases from V and 4 bases from J; junction bases left unmatched: 14. Germline V gene data show CDR1 as SNHLY and CDR2 as FYNNEI. DNA of the CDR3: TGTGCCAGCAGTCGTAATCCGGGACAGGGAGTTGGCACTGAAGCTTTCTTT. Its protein product is CASSRNPGQGVGTEAFF.

J is TRBJ2-3 and V is TRBV9, with a weak D call TRBD2 (5 bases). The germline V gene encodes CDR1 SGDLS and CDR2 YYNGEE. This CDR3 has 12 amino acids. V gave up 4 bases and J gave up 6 bases, with 9 bases separating them. Here the CDR3 DNA reads TGTGCCAGCAGCTTACGGGGTGATACGCAGTATTTT. Translated: CASSLRGDTQYF.